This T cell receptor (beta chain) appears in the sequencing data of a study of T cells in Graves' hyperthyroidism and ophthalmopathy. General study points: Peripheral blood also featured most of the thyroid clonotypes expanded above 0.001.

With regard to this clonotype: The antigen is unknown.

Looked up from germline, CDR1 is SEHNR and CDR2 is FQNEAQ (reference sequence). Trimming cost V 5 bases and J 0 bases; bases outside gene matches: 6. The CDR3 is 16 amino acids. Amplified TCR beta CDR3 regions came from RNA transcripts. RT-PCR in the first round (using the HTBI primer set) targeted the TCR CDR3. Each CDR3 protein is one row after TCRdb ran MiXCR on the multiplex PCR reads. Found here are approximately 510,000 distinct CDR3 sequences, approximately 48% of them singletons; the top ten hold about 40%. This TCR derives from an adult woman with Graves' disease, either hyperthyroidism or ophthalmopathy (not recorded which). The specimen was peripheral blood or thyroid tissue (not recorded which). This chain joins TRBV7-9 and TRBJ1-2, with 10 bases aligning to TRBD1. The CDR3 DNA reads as TGTGCCAGCAGCCTATACGGGACAGGGGCTAACTATGGCTACACCTTC. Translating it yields CASSLYGTGANYGYTF.